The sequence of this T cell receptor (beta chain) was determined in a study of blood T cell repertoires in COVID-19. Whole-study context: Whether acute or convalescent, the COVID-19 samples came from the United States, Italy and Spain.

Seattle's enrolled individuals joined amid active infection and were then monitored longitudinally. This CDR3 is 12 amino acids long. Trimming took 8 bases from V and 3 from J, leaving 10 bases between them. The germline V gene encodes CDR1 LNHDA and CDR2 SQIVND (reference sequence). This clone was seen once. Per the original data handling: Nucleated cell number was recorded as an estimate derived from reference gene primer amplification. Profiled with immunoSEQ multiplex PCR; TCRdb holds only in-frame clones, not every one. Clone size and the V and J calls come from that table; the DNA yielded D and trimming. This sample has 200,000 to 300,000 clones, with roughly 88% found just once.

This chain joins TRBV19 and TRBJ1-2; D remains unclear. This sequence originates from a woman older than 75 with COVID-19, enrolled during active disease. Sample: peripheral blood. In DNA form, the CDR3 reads TGTGCCAGTTCTTACAGCTACTATGGCTACACCTTC. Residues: CASSYSYYGYTF. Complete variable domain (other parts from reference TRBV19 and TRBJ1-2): DGGITQSPKYLFRKEGQNVTLSCEQNLNHDAMYWYRQDPGQGLRLIYYSQIVNDFQKGDIAEGYSVSREKKESFPLTVTSAQKNPTAFYLCASSYSYYGYTFGSGTRLTVV.